This T cell receptor beta chain was obtained from a study of cytomegalovirus exposure and HLA in healthy donors. Remarks on this clone: Its antigen is currently unknown.

This CDR3 spans 14 amino acids. CDR1 is MNHEY and CDR2 is SVGAGI in the germline V gene. J lost 2 bases, V lost 8 bases, and 9 bases had no gene match. Amplification used 60 Vbeta primers and 13 Jbeta primers. Per the original data handling: As a later analysis found, there were around 86 million unique TCR beta chains, of which roughly 11 million were shared. The repertoire was sequenced with immunoSEQ multiplex PCR; TCRdb's copy has only in-frame clones and lacks some. V, J and clone size were drawn from that table, and D and trimming were deduced from the DNA. This table has 150,000 to 200,000 clones, around 77% appearing once. Findings and limits, study-wide: Later genetic work tied a missense DCLRE1C variant to beta-chain V and J trimming.

This TCR was recovered from a woman aged 25 to 39 in good health and CMV-seronegative. Specimen: PBMCs. This chain uses TRBV6-5 with TRBJ2-7; TRBD1 agrees at 7 bases. The CDR3 protein is CASRRRQGPYEQYF. The CDR3, as DNA: TGTGCCAGCCGCCGCAGACAGGGACCCTACGAGCAGTACTTC.